Reported below is one T cell receptor beta chain. No antigen is known for it. One base away there is no much larger clone; base qualities are not given. This sample is part of a study of early T cells in non-severe SARS-CoV-2 infection (TCRdb year 2021). Broadly, across the study: TCR sequencing used bulk RNA from unsorted whole blood, so alpha and beta chains could not be paired.

Unmatched junction bases come to 19, with V trimmed by 4 bases and J by 4 bases. Its CDR3 holds 19 amino acids, cysteine through phenylalanine. CDR3 DNA only is kept here, 57 bases in frame from base 1. The germline V gene encodes CDR1 SGHAT and CDR2 FQNNGV. Library preparation was by 5' RACE. Sequencing used a NextSeq 500. The TCR library protocol attached unique molecular identifiers to individual cDNA molecules to correct for sequencing error and PCR bias. Sequencing covered both TCR alpha and beta chains, and within each sample the abundances of alpha and beta sequences were tightly co-correlated. From the authors' description of their analysis: Decombinator V4 was used to annotate the V gene, J gene and CDR3 of the TCR sequences. TCRs were defined as expanded if a significant change between any two time points was detected under a Poisson model with p below 0.0001. TCR abundances were normalised to the total number of TCRs sequenced per sample and were expressed as counts per million. MAIT TCRs were defined by TRAV1-2 paired with TRAJ12, TRAJ20 or TRAJ33, and iNKT TCRs by TRAV10 paired with TRAJ18. A search of VDJdb, accessed on 1 November 2021, was run for TCRs annotated to CMV, EBV and SARS-CoV-2, with TCRs annotated for multiple antigens excluded. In TCRdb, the public reads were trimmed at Q25 with fastp and aligned with MiXCR, with productive beta chains retained. For every CDR3 protein sequence, its rows merge into one entry that carries the most common genes and DNA. V and J calls and clone size were set by TCRdb, not the authors. The sample table shows tens of thousands of distinct CDR3 sequences, and over 12% are seen once. 4.1% of the sample is in the top ten clones.

What the work shows at the level of the full study, not this receptor alone: VDJdb matching was skewed toward anti-spike CD8 responses and likely underestimated virus-specific expansions, missing private and CD4 specificities.

The study was a case-control design nested within a healthcare worker cohort in London, UK, with weekly nasopharyngeal swab PCR tests and blood sampling. Healthcare workers were enrolled in the week of the UK lockdown, from 23 to 31 March 2020, and were followed every week for up to roughly 16 weeks. The sequencing used whole blood, collected at baseline. The source is an adult who was a healthcare worker with PCR-confirmed SARS-CoV-2 infection or an uninfected control (not recorded which). The chain was built from TRBV11-2 and TRBJ2-1; TRBD2 agrees with 7 junctional bases. Here is the DNA: TGTGCCAGCAGCTCCTTGAGCCCTACTAGCGCTCACCCTTACAATGAGCAGTTCTTC. Its coded protein is CASSSLSPTSAHPYNEQFF.